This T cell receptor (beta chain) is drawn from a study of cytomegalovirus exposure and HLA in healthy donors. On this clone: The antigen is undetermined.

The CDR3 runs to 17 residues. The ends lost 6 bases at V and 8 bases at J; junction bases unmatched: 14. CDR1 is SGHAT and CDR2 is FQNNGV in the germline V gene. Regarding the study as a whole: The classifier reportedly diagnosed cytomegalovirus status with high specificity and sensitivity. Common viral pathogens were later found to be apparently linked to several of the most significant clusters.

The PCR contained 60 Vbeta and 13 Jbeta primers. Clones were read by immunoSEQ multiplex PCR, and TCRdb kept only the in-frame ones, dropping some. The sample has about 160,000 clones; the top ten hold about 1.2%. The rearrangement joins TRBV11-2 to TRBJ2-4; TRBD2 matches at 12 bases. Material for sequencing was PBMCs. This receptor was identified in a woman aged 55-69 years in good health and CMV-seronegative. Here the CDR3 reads CASRLRTSGEGRDIQYF. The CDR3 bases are TGTGCCAGCAGACTACGGACTAGCGGGGAGGGTAGGGACATTCAGTACTTC.